This T cell receptor beta chain was identified during a study of Graves' ophthalmopathy and Graves' hyperthyroidism. Overall study findings and caveats: Blood contained most expanded thyroid clonotypes exceeding 0.001 frequency. A classifier, a 13-signature model, separated ophthalmopathy from stable hyperthyroidism with more than 85% sensitivity and about 82% specificity. Ophthalmopathy progression was predicted by the model at roughly 66% sensitivity and 72% to 80% specificity.

This clonotype was recorded many times. The antigen is not known. RNA transcripts were the template, and TCR beta CDR3 regions were amplified from them. In the first round, RT-PCR was carried out with HTBI primers, and a multiplex PCR formed the second round. TCRdb re-analysed the multiplex PCR reads in MiXCR, keeping a single row per CDR3 protein. The sample comprises roughly 500,000 distinct CDR3 sequences, around an eighth of which are singletons, and about 9.4% rests with the top ten. The clonotype originates from a woman aged 30 to 39 with Graves' ophthalmopathy. Sequenced sample: blood.

The CDR3 protein is CASSGTDSNQPQHF. The DNA for the CDR3 is TGTGCCAGCAGTGGGACGGATAGCAATCAGCCCCAGCATTTT. This chain links TRBV2 with TRBJ1-5; no reliable D call. The CDR3 totals 14 residues. The V end lost 4 bases, the J end lost 0 bases, and 7 bases lay between the germline ends. CDR1 and CDR2 (germline): SNHLY, FYNNEI.